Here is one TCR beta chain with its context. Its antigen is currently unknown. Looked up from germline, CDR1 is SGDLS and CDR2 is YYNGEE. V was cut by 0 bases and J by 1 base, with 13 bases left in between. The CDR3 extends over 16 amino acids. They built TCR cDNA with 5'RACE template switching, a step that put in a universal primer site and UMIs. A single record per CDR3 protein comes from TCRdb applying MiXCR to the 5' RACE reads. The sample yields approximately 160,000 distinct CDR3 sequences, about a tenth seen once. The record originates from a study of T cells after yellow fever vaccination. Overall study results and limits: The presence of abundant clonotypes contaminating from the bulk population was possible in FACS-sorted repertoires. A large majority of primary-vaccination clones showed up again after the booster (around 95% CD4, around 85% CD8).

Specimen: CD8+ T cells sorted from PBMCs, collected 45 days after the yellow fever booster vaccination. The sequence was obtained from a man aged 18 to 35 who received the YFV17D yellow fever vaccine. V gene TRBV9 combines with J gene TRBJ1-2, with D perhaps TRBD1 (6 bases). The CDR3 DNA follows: TGTGCCAGCAGCGTAGGGGGGGCAGCCCTTAACTATGGCTACACCTTC. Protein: CASSVGGAALNYGYTF.